These T cell receptor beta chains were read from a single sample in a study of cytomegalovirus exposure and HLA in healthy donors. Generated by immunoSEQ multiplex PCR, the TCRdb table keeps only in-frame clones and is missing some. The table has around 150,000 clones, 79% seen once. The sequenced sample was PBMCs. These receptor sequences come from a man aged 45 to 65 in good health and CMV-seropositive. Both conserved end residues are part of each CDR3. Each record gives: V gene, D gene, CDR3 length, J gene, clone size, CDR3 DNA, CDR3 protein. D genes are given only for firm matches. Rows give clone size only sometimes, using once, few, many, or a class for an expanded clone.

v_call: TRBV2; d_call: NA; cdr3_length: 13; j_call: TRBJ2-7; clone_size: few; cdr3_nt: TGTGCCAGCACTGGTCCCGCGGGCTACGAGCAGTACTTC; cdr3_aa: CASTGPAGYEQYF
v_call: TRBV7-9; d_call: NA; cdr3_length: 15; j_call: TRBJ2-5; clone_size: NA; cdr3_nt: TGTGCCAGCAGCTTAGGGGTAGGGGGAACGGAGACCCAGTACTTC; cdr3_aa: CASSLGVGGTETQYF
v_call: TRBV7-2; d_call: NA; cdr3_length: 15; j_call: TRBJ2-7; clone_size: NA; cdr3_nt: TGTGCCAGCAGCTTGGGCTCGTGGTACCCGTACGAGCAGTACTTC; cdr3_aa: CASSLGSWYPYEQYF
v_call: TRBV28; d_call: NA; cdr3_length: 16; j_call: TRBJ2-5; clone_size: few; cdr3_nt: TGTGCCAGCAGTTTAGGGACACGGGCCCTCAAAGAGACCCAGTACTTC; cdr3_aa: CASSLGTRALKETQYF
v_call: TRBV5-4; d_call: TRBD1; cdr3_length: 15; j_call: TRBJ1-1; clone_size: few; cdr3_nt: TGTGCCAGCAGCTTGGGACAGGGGACGGTCGCTGAAGCTTTCTTT; cdr3_aa: CASSLGQGTVAEAFF
v_call: TRBV27; d_call: NA; cdr3_length: 15; j_call: TRBJ1-5; clone_size: few; cdr3_nt: TGTGCCAGCAGTTTATGGGCGAGTAGCAATCAGCCCCAGCATTTT; cdr3_aa: CASSLWASSNQPQHF
v_call: TRBV11-2; d_call: NA; cdr3_length: 14; j_call: TRBJ2-7; clone_size: NA; cdr3_nt: TGTGCCAGCAGCTTAGATCCAGCGGTCTACGAGCAGTACTTC; cdr3_aa: CASSLDPAVYEQYF
v_call: TRBV7-9; d_call: TRBD1; cdr3_length: 14; j_call: TRBJ1-4; clone_size: once; cdr3_nt: TGTGCCAGCAGGACAGACAGGGCCGATGAAAAACTGTTTTTT; cdr3_aa: CASRTDRADEKLFF
v_call: TRBV5-1; d_call: TRBD1; cdr3_length: 15; j_call: TRBJ2-7; clone_size: NA; cdr3_nt: TGCGCCAGCAGACCGGACAGGAGCCTCTCCTACGAGCAGTACTTC; cdr3_aa: CASRPDRSLSYEQYF
v_call: TRBV9; d_call: TRBD1; cdr3_length: 14; j_call: TRBJ2-7; clone_size: NA; cdr3_nt: TGTGCCAGCAGCGTAGCTGACAGGGCCTACGAGCAGTACTTC; cdr3_aa: CASSVADRAYEQYF
v_call: TRBV7-8; d_call: NA; cdr3_length: 15; j_call: TRBJ2-7; clone_size: NA; cdr3_nt: TGTGCCAGCAGCTCAATAGACAGGTATACCTACGAGCAGTACTTC; cdr3_aa: CASSSIDRYTYEQYF
v_call: TRBV10-3; d_call: NA; cdr3_length: 13; j_call: TRBJ1-1; clone_size: NA; cdr3_nt: TGTGCCATCACCTCCCTAATGAGCACTGAAGCTTTCTTT; cdr3_aa: CAITSLMSTEAFF
v_call: TRBV5-1; d_call: NA; cdr3_length: 13; j_call: TRBJ2-7; clone_size: NA; cdr3_nt: TGCGCCAGCAAGGGAGCGGGCCCTGGCGAGCAGTACTTC; cdr3_aa: CASKGAGPGEQYF
v_call: TRBV30; d_call: NA; cdr3_length: 13; j_call: TRBJ2-1; clone_size: once; cdr3_nt: TGTGCCTTAGCGGCTAGCTCCTACAATGAGCAGTTCTTC; cdr3_aa: CALAASSYNEQFF
v_call: TRBV27; d_call: NA; cdr3_length: 14; j_call: TRBJ1-5; clone_size: few; cdr3_nt: TGTGCCAGCAGTTTAATATTTGGCAATCAGCCCCAGCATTTT; cdr3_aa: CASSLIFGNQPQHF
v_call: TRBV5-1; d_call: TRBD1; cdr3_length: 15; j_call: TRBJ2-5; clone_size: NA; cdr3_nt: TGCGCCAGCAGCTTGGCCGGGACAGCGGAGGAGACCCAGTACTTC; cdr3_aa: CASSLAGTAEETQYF
v_call: TRBV6-6; d_call: TRBD2; cdr3_length: 14; j_call: TRBJ2-5; clone_size: NA; cdr3_nt: TGTGCCAGCAGCTCCGGGACTAGGCAAGAGACCCAGTACTTC; cdr3_aa: CASSSGTRQETQYF
v_call: TRBV7-8; d_call: TRBD1; cdr3_length: 12; j_call: TRBJ1-2; clone_size: NA; cdr3_nt: TGTGCCAGCAGCTTACCAGGGGGAGGCTACACCTTC; cdr3_aa: CASSLPGGGYTF
v_call: TRBV29-1; d_call: TRBD1; cdr3_length: 14; j_call: TRBJ1-1; clone_size: NA; cdr3_nt: TGCAGCGTTGAAGAGGGCAGGGGGCTAGGTGAAGCTTTCTTT; cdr3_aa: CSVEEGRGLGEAFF
v_call: TRBV7-6; d_call: NA; cdr3_length: 17; j_call: TRBJ1-3; clone_size: NA; cdr3_nt: TGTGCCAGCAGCCCGCAACCACAGGTCCTCTCTGGAAACACCATATATTTT; cdr3_aa: CASSPQPQVLSGNTIYF
v_call: TRBV7-9; d_call: NA; cdr3_length: 18; j_call: TRBJ1-1; clone_size: once; cdr3_nt: TGTGCCAGCAGCTTAGTTAGGTTGACAGGAAGGATGAATACTGAAGCTTTCTTT; cdr3_aa: CASSLVRLTGRMNTEAFF
v_call: TRBV19; d_call: NA; cdr3_length: 14; j_call: TRBJ1-3; clone_size: NA; cdr3_nt: TGTGCCAGTATGACGGCGGGGCCAGGAAACACCATATATTTT; cdr3_aa: CASMTAGPGNTIYF
v_call: TRBV28; d_call: NA; cdr3_length: 12; j_call: TRBJ1-2; clone_size: few; cdr3_nt: TGTGCCAGCAGTTTAGCTGGGCAGGGCTACACCTTC; cdr3_aa: CASSLAGQGYTF
v_call: TRBV11-2; d_call: TRBD1; cdr3_length: 14; j_call: TRBJ2-7; clone_size: NA; cdr3_nt: TGTGCCAGCAGCCCCGGGACAGCAGGGAACGAGCAGTACTTC; cdr3_aa: CASSPGTAGNEQYF
v_call: TRBV6-5; d_call: NA; cdr3_length: 15; j_call: TRBJ2-7; clone_size: NA; cdr3_nt: TGTGCCAGTTCTAAACGAGAGGGCGAACCCTACGAGCAGTACTTC; cdr3_aa: CASSKREGEPYEQYF
v_call: TRBV29-1; d_call: NA; cdr3_length: 17; j_call: TRBJ2-7; clone_size: NA; cdr3_nt: TGCAGCGTTGATCCTCAAGCCGGGGGCGGGAGCTCCTACGAGCAGTACTTC; cdr3_aa: CSVDPQAGGGSSYEQYF
v_call: TRBV7-9; d_call: TRBD2; cdr3_length: 16; j_call: TRBJ2-5; clone_size: NA; cdr3_nt: TGTGCCAGCAGCTTTGGACTAGCGGGAGGGGGGGAGACCCAGTACTTC; cdr3_aa: CASSFGLAGGGETQYF
v_call: TRBV5-1; d_call: TRBD1; cdr3_length: 14; j_call: TRBJ2-7; clone_size: NA; cdr3_nt: TGCGCCAGCAGCTGGAACAGGGGGCAGTACGAGCAGTACTTC; cdr3_aa: CASSWNRGQYEQYF
v_call: TRBV27; d_call: TRBD1; cdr3_length: 14; j_call: TRBJ2-1; clone_size: NA; cdr3_nt: TGTGCCAGCAGTAACAGGGGGTCCTACAATGAGCAGTTCTTC; cdr3_aa: CASSNRGSYNEQFF
v_call: TRBV7-2; d_call: TRBD1; cdr3_length: 14; j_call: TRBJ1-1; clone_size: NA; cdr3_nt: TGTGCCAGCAGCACACAGGGGTGGAGCACTGAAGCTTTCTTT; cdr3_aa: CASSTQGWSTEAFF
v_call: TRBV7-9; d_call: TRBD1; cdr3_length: 17; j_call: TRBJ1-3; clone_size: NA; cdr3_nt: TGTGCCAGCAGCCCTGGACAGGGGGCGCCAGGTGGAAACACCATATATTTT; cdr3_aa: CASSPGQGAPGGNTIYF
v_call: TRBV28; d_call: NA; cdr3_length: 12; j_call: TRBJ2-7; clone_size: NA; cdr3_nt: TGTGCCAGCAGTCTAGAGGTGGGCGAGCAGTACTTC; cdr3_aa: CASSLEVGEQYF
v_call: TRBV30; d_call: NA; cdr3_length: 12; j_call: TRBJ1-2; clone_size: NA; cdr3_nt: TGTGCCTGGAGCGCACAGGGCTATGGCTACACCTTC; cdr3_aa: CAWSAQGYGYTF
v_call: TRBV28; d_call: TRBD2; cdr3_length: 15; j_call: TRBJ2-5; clone_size: NA; cdr3_nt: TGTGCCAGCACGGGGGGAGGACTGACACAAGAGACCCAGTACTTC; cdr3_aa: CASTGGGLTQETQYF
v_call: TRBV7-4; d_call: NA; cdr3_length: 16; j_call: TRBJ1-4; clone_size: few; cdr3_nt: TGTGCCAGCAGCCACCCGCGGCGGGGGGGCAGGGCAAAACTGTTTTTT; cdr3_aa: CASSHPRRGGRAKLFF
v_call: TRBV13; d_call: NA; cdr3_length: 15; j_call: TRBJ2-3; clone_size: NA; cdr3_nt: TGTGCCAGCAGTAGGACAGTGATTAGCACAGATACGCAGTATTTT; cdr3_aa: CASSRTVISTDTQYF
v_call: TRBV6-5; d_call: TRBD1; cdr3_length: 15; j_call: TRBJ2-7; clone_size: once; cdr3_nt: TGTGCCAGCAGTTCCACCGGGACAGGGTACGACGAGCAGTACTTC; cdr3_aa: CASSSTGTGYDEQYF